This TCR beta chain was captured by sequencing in a study of cytomegalovirus exposure and HLA in healthy donors. Overall study context: It was reported in a later analysis that the same platform had been used for the approximately 120 validation repertoires as for the approximately 700 first-cohort repertoires.

V was pared by 0 bases and J by 7 bases, with 10 bases between. The germline V gene has CDR1 LNHNV and CDR2 YYDKDF (reference sequence). The length of the CDR3 is 15 residues. Only in-frame clones appear in the TCRdb table, and some are missing; sequencing was by immunoSEQ multiplex PCR. The table lists about 140,000 clones, roughly 81% of them singletons, with 1.4% in the top ten. Study results and limitations: A classifier reportedly called cytomegalovirus status with high sensitivity and specificity. The listing of roughly 160 TCR beta chains classed them as cytomegalovirus-associated. Rare TCR sequences dominated, though some public TCRs recurred in many donors.

In the case of this clone: Antigen unknown.

The chain recombines TRBV15 with TRBJ1-6; TRBD1 is a possible D gene (6 bases). What was sequenced was PBMCs. The receptor comes from a woman in her 30s in good health and CMV-seronegative. Here the CDR3 DNA reads TGTGCCACCAGCAGAGATGGGCAGGGGAATTCACCCCTCCACTTT. This encodes CATSRDGQGNSPLHF.